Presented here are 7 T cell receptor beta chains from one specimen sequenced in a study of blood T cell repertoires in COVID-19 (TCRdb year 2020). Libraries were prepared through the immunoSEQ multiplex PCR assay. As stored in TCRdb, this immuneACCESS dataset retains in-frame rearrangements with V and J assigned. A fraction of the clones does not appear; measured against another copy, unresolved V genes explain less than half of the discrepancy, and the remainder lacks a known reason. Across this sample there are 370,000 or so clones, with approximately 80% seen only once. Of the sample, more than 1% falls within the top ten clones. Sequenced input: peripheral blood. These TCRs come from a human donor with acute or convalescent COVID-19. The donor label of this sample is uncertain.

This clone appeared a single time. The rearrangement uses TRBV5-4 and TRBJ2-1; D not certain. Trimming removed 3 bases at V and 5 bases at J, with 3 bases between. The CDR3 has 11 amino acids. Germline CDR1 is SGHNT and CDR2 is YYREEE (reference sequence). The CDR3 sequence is CASSSDNEQFF. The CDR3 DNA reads TGTGCCAGCAGCTCAGACAATGAGCAGTTCTTC.

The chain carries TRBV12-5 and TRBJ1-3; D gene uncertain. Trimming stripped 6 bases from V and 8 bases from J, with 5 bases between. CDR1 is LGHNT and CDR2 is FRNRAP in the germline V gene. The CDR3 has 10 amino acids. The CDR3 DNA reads TGTGCTAGTGGGAGCTACACCATATATTTT. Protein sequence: CASGSYTIYF.

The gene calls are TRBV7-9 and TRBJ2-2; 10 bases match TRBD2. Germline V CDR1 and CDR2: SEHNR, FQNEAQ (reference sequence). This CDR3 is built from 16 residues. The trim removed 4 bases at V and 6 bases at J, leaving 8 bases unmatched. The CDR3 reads CASSSFSGGFPGELFF. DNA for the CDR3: TGTGCCAGCAGCTCCTTTAGCGGGGGGTTTCCCGGGGAGCTGTTTTTT.

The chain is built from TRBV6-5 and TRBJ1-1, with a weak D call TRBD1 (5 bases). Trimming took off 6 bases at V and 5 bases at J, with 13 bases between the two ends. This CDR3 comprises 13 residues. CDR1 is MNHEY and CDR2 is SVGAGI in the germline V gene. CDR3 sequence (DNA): TGTGCCAGCAGCAATTGGGGGGTGACTGAAGCTTTCTTT. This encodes CASSNWGVTEAFF.

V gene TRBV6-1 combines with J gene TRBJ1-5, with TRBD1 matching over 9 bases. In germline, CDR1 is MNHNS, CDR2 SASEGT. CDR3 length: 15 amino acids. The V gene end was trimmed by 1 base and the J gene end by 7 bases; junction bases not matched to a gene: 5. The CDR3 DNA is TGTGCCAGCAGTGAAGGGACAGGGGTAAGGCAGCCCCAGCATTTT. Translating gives CASSEGTGVRQPQHF.

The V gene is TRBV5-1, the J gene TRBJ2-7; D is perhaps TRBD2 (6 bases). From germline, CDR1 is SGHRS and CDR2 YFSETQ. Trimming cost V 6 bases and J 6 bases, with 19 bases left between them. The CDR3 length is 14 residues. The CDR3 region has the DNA TGCGCCAGCAAATCTAACGCGGGGTCGGGCGAGCAGTACTTC. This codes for CASKSNAGSGEQYF.

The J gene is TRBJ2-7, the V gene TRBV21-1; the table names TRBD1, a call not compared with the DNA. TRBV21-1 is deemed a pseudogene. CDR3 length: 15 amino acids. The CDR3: CASSNRTGVRYEQYF. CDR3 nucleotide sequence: TGTGCCAGCAGCAATAGAACAGGGGTCCGCTACGAGCAGTACTTC.